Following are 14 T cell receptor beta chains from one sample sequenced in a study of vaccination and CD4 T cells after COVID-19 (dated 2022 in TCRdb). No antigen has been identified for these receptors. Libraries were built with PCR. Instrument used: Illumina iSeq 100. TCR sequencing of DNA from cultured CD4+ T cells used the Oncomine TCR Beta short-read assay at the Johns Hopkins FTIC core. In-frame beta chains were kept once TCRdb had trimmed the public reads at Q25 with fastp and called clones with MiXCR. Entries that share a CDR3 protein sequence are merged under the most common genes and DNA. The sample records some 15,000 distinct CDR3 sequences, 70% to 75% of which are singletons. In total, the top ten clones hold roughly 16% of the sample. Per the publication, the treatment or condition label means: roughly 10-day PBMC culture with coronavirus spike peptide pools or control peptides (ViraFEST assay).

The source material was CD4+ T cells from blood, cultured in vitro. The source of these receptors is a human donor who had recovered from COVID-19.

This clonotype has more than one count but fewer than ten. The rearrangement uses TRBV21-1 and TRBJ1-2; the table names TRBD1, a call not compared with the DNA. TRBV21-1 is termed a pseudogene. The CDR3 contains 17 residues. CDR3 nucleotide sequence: TGTGCCAGCAGCAAAGGGGATCCAAGGACGCCCAACTATGGCTACACCTTC. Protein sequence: CASSKGDPRTPNYGYTF.

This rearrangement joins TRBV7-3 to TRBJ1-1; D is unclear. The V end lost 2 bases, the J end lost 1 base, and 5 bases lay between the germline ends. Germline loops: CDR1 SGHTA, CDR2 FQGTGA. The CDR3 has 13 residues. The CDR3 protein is CASSLYGNTEAFF. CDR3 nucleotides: TGTGCCAGCAGCTTATACGGGAACACTGAAGCTTTCTTT.

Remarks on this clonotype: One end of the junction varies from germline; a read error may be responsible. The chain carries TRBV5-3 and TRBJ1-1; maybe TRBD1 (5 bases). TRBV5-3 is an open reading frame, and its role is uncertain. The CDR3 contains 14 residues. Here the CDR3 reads CASSLDTLGAEAFF. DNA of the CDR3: TGTGCCAGCAGCTTGGACACCTTGGGCGCTGAAGCTTTCTTT.

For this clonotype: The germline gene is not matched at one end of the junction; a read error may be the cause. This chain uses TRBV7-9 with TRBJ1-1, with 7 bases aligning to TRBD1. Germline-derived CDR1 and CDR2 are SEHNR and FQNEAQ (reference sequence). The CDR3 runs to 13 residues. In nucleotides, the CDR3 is TGTGCCAGCAGCTCCAGGGGGAGCACTGAAGCTTCCTTT. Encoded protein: CASSSRGSTEASF.

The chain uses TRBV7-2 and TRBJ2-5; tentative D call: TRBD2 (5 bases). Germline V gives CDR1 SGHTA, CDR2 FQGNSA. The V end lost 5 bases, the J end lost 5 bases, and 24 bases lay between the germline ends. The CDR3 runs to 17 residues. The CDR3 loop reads CASSKVVRVTGQETQYF. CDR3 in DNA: TGTGCCAGCAGCAAAGTGGTGAGGGTGACTGGGCAGGAGACCCAGTACTTC.

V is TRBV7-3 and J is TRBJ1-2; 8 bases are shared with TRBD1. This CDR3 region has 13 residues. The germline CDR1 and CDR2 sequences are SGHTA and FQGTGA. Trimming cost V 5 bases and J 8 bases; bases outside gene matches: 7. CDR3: CASSPDRVEGYTF. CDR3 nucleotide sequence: TGTGCCAGCAGCCCGGACAGGGTGGAGGGCTACACCTTC.

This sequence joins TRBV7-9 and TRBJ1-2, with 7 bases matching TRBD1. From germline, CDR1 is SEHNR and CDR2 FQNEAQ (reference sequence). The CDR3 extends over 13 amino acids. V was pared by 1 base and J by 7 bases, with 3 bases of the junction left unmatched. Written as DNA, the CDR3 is TGTGCCAGCAGCTTAGAGGGGGCAGGTGGCTACACCTTC. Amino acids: CASSLEGAGGYTF.

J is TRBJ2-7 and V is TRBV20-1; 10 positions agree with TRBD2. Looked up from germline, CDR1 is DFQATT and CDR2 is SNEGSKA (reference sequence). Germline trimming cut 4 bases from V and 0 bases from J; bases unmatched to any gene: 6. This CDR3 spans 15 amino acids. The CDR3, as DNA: TGCAGTGCTAACCCTCTAGCGGGAGTCTCCTACGAGCAGTACTTC. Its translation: CSANPLAGVSYEQYF.

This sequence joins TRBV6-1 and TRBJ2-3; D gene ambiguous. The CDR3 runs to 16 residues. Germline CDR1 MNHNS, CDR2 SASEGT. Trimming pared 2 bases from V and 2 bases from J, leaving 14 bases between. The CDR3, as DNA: TGTGCCAGCAGTGAAATAGGCAGGAGCTACACAGATACGCAGTATTTT. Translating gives CASSEIGRSYTDTQYF.

CDR3 DNA sequence: TGTGCCAGTAGTATAGAGGGCAGGGGGCCGCTTTTCTATGGCTACACCTTC. Translating gives CASSIEGRGPLFYGYTF. The genes are TRBV19 and TRBJ1-2; 8 bases line up with TRBD1. J gave up 4 bases and V 0 bases, and 10 bases lay outside the gene matches. Germline V gene data show CDR1 as LNHDA and CDR2 as SQIVND (reference sequence). This CDR3 comprises 17 residues.

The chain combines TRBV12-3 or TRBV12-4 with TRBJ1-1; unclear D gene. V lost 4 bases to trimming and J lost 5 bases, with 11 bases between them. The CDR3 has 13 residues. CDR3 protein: CASSSPVRTEAFF. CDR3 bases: TGTGCCAGCAGTTCCCCCGTGAGGACTGAAGCTTTCTTT.

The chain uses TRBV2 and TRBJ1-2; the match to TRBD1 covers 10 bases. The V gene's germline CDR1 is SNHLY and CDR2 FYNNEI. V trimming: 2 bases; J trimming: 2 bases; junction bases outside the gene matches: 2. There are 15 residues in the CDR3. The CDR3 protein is CASSERTGGNYGYTF. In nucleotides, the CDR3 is TGTGCCAGCAGTGAAAGGACAGGGGGAAACTATGGCTACACCTTC.

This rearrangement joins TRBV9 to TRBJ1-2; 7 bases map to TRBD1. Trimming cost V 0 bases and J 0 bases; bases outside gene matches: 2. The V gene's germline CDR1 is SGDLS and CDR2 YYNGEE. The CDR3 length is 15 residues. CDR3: CASSVAQGTNYGYTF. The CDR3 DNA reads TGTGCCAGCAGCGTAGCACAGGGGACTAACTATGGCTACACCTTC.

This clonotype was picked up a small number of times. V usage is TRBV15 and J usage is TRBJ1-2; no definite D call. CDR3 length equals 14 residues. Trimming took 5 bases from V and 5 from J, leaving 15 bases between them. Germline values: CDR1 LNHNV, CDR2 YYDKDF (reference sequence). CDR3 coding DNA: TGTGCCACCAGCCTTCCCGGGCCAAATTATGGCTACACCTTC. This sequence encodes CATSLPGPNYGYTF.